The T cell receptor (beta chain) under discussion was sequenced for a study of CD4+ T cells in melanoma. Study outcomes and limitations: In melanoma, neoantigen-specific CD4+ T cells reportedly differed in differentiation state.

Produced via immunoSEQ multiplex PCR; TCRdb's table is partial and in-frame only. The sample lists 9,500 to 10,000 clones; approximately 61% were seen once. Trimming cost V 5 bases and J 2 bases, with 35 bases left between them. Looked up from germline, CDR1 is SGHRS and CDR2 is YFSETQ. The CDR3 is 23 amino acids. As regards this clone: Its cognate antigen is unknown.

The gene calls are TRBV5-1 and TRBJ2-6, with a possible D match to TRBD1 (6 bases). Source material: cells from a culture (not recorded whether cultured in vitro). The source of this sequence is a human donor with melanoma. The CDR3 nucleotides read TGCGCCAGCAGGATCCTCCCATTGATTCAGGGGTACAGGCCGGAAGCTGGGGCCAACGTCCTGACTTTC. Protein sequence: CASRILPLIQGYRPEAGANVLTF.